Below are 22 T cell receptor beta chains sequenced from a single sample in a study of CD8+CD57+ T cells in acquired aplastic anemia. TCR beta VDJ and CDR3 profiles were obtained from a genomic DNA template. From the reads, TCRdb called clonotypes with MiXCR, one entry per CDR3 protein. This table holds fewer than 150,000 distinct CDR3 sequences, 48% found once. Sequenced sample: sorted CD4+, CD8+, or CD8+CD57+ T cells (not recorded which) from PBMCs. The source is a human donor in good health, serving as a control.

This sequence joins TRBV7-3 and TRBJ1-6; the D gene is possibly TRBD1 (5 bases). The CDR3 totals 14 residues. V dropped 2 bases and J dropped 9 bases, with 11 bases sitting between them. CDR1 and CDR2 from the germline V gene are SGHTA and FQGTGA. The DNA of the CDR3 is TGTGCCAGCAGCTTAGGGGGAGGGACTTCACCCCTCCACTTT. Its protein product is CASSLGGGTSPLHF.

The chain is built from TRBV27 and TRBJ1-1, with D maybe TRBD1 (5 bases). Germline CDR1 is MNHEY and CDR2 is SMNVEV (reference sequence). This CDR3 is 11 amino acids long. The CDR3 DNA is TGTGCGAAAGCGGGACCCACTGAAGCTTTCTTT. It encodes CAKAGPTEAFF.

The genes are TRBV5-4 and TRBJ2-1; D is ambiguous. The V end was cut by 0 bases, the J end by 0 bases, with 7 bases between. In germline, CDR1 is SGHNT, CDR2 YYREEE (reference sequence). This CDR3 is built from 15 residues. The CDR3 is CASSLGSNSYNEQFF. The CDR3 nucleotides read TGTGCCAGCAGCTTGGGTTCCAACTCCTACAATGAGCAGTTCTTC.

This clonotype has ten or more counts. V and J are TRBV12-3 or TRBV12-4 and TRBJ2-1, with 8 bases aligning to TRBD1. Trimming at V came to 6 bases and at J to 1 base, leaving 5 bases not matched to a gene. This CDR3 is built from 15 residues. CDR3 DNA: TGTGCCAGCAGCCCAACAGGGGGATCCTACAATGAGCAGTTCTTC. This gives the protein CASSPTGGSYNEQFF.

The chain joins TRBV24-1 to TRBJ1-2; no definite D call. V lost 3 bases, J lost 0 bases, and 7 bases lay in between. The germline V gene encodes CDR1 KGHDR and CDR2 SFDVKD. This CDR3 is 14 amino acids long. In DNA, the CDR3 is TGTGCCACCAGTGATGCAACTTCTAACTATGGCTACACCTTC. It yields the protein CATSDATSNYGYTF.

The chain couples TRBV2 to TRBJ1-1; D unclear. Germline V lookup: CDR1 SNHLY, CDR2 FYNNEI. This CDR3 comprises 14 residues. V was trimmed by 1 base and J by 3 bases, leaving 9 bases between them. The CDR3 DNA sequence: TGTGCCAGCAGTGAAGATGTTGATGACACTGAAGCTTTCTTT. This sequence encodes CASSEDVDDTEAFF.

This clonotype has a count of ten or more. This chain links TRBV11-3 with TRBJ1-1; unclear D gene. The CDR3 runs 14 residues. Looked up from germline, CDR1 is SGHNT and CDR2 is YENEEA. V dropped 7 bases and J dropped 0 bases, with 12 bases sitting between them. The CDR3 here is CASKGEGLNTEAFF. The CDR3 DNA follows: TGTGCCAGCAAGGGTGAGGGTTTGAACACTGAAGCTTTCTTT.

V is TRBV30 and J is TRBJ2-3; D not certain. CDR1 and CDR2 (germline): GTSNPN, SVGIG (reference sequence). The CDR3 spans 14 residues. V was pared by 4 bases and J by 1 base, with 12 bases between. CDR3 in DNA: TGTGCCTGGACCCCCCGACTTCGCACAGATACGCAGTATTTT. Translated, it gives CAWTPRLRTDTQYF.

There are many counts of this clonotype. The gene calls are TRBV5-5 and TRBJ1-1; D is undetermined. V gave up 0 bases and J gave up 6 bases, with 15 bases separating them. CDR3 size: 15 residues. Germline CDR1 is SGHKS and CDR2 is YYEKEE (reference sequence). CDR3 sequence (DNA): TGTGCCAGCAGCTTGGGAGACACAAAGACGTCTGAAGCTTTCTTT. Protein product: CASSLGDTKTSEAFF. Full variable domain (outside the CDR3, taken from reference TRBV5-5 and TRBJ1-1): DAGVTQSPTHLIKTRGQQVTLRCSPISGHKSVSWYQQVLGQGPQFIFQYYEKEERGRGNFPDRFSARQFPNYSSELNVNALLLGDSALYLCASSLGDTKTSEAFFGQGTRLTVV.

This clonotype was counted at least ten times. The gene calls are TRBV5-6 and TRBJ2-5; 9 bases match TRBD1. Unmatched junction bases numbered 9, after V lost 2 bases and J lost 4 bases. The CDR3 covers 16 residues. CDR1 and CDR2 from the germline V gene are SGHDT and YYEEEE. CDR3 DNA: TGTGCCAGCAGCTTTAAGCCGGGACAGGGTAGAGAGACCCAGTACTTC. Protein: CASSFKPGQGRETQYF.

The V gene is TRBV7-8, the J gene TRBJ2-5; TRBD1 might be the D (6 bases). The CDR3 contains 14 residues. CDR1 is SGHVS, CDR2 FQNEAQ, per germline. V shed 3 bases and J shed 1 base, with 9 bases lying between them. The CDR3 sequence: CASSLNRVQETQYF. As DNA, the CDR3 is TGTGCCAGCAGCTTGAACAGGGTCCAAGAGACCCAGTACTTC.

This clonotype was picked up many times. J is TRBJ2-5 and V is TRBV19; a weak D match, TRBD2 (7 bases). The germline V and J ends were trimmed by 3 bases and 5 bases, with 19 bases remaining between them. The V gene's germline CDR1 is LNHDA and CDR2 SQIVND (reference sequence). CDR3 length: 16 amino acids. This chain's CDR3 is CASSIQSRGAEETQYF. CDR3 bases: TGTGCCAGTAGTATCCAGTCTCGGGGGGCTGAGGAGACCCAGTACTTC. The complete variable domain, with remaining parts taken from reference TRBV19 and TRBJ2-5, reads DGGITQSPKYLFRKEGQNVTLSCEQNLNHDAMYWYRQDPGQGLRLIYYSQIVNDFQKGDIAEGYSVSREKKESFPLTVTSAQKNPTAFYLCASSIQSRGAEETQYFGPGTRLLVL.

This clonotype was picked up many times. The V gene is TRBV6-1, the J gene TRBJ1-5; D is perhaps TRBD1 (6 bases). CDR3 length equals 14 residues. Germline values: CDR1 MNHNS, CDR2 SASEGT. V was clipped by 6 bases and J by 4 bases, with 13 bases between them. CDR3 loop: CASRDGQLNQPQHF. Here the CDR3 DNA reads TGTGCCAGCAGGGACGGACAGTTGAATCAGCCCCAGCATTTT.

This chain connects TRBV25-1 to TRBJ2-3; 8 positions agree with TRBD1. V dropped 4 bases and J dropped 2; count of bases not matched to a gene: 8. This CDR3 region has 16 residues. The V gene's germline CDR1 is MGHDK and CDR2 SYGVNS. CDR3 loop: CASSAGQGGSTDTQYF. CDR3 bases: TGTGCCAGCAGTGCCGGACAGGGAGGATCCACAGATACGCAGTATTTT.

The chain uses TRBV29-1 and TRBJ2-7, with D unclear. The V gene's germline CDR1 is SQVTM and CDR2 ANQGSEA. Deletions cut 7 bases from V and 0 bases from J, with 16 bases between. This CDR3 is built from 14 residues. CDR3 protein: CSARSGPNSYEQYF. The CDR3 nucleotides are TGCAGCGCGCGATCCGGGCCCAACTCCTACGAGCAGTACTTC.

This clonotype was recorded many times. The chain is built from TRBV4-2 and TRBJ2-1; 7 bases map to TRBD2. The germline V gene has CDR1 LGHNA and CDR2 YNFKEQ. V shed 8 bases and J 0 bases; nucleotides not matched to a gene: 7. The CDR3 consists of 15 residues. The CDR3 nucleotides read TGTGCCAGCGGGGCTGCTAGCGGCTCCTACAATGAGCAGTTCTTC. This translates into CASGAASGSYNEQFF.

In the case of this clonotype: This CDR3 fails to terminate in the conserved phenylalanine or tryptophan, so it likely reflects a read error. The chain has TRBV9 and TRBJ1-2, with D uncertain. This CDR3 spans 18 amino acids. V was pared by 0 bases and J by 4 bases, with 22 bases between. The germline V gene encodes CDR1 SGDLS and CDR2 YYNGEE. The CDR3 coding sequence is TGTGCCAGCAGCGTAGCCCAGTTCGGGGATCGGCCTATCTATGGCTACACCCTC. This codes for CASSVAQFGDRPIYGYTL.

This chain links TRBV4-1 with TRBJ1-2; unclear D gene. The CDR3 extends over 10 amino acids. Trimming pared 0 bases from V and 8 bases from J, leaving 1 base between. Germline-derived CDR1 and CDR2 are MGHRA and YSYEKL. The CDR3 region has the DNA TGCGCCAGCAGCCAAGAAGGCTACACCTTC. Translation: CASSQEGYTF.

Concerning this clonotype itself: The final CDR3 position lacks the conserved phenylalanine or tryptophan, pointing to a likely read error. The DNA is left out, because the CDR3 cannot be placed on it with certainty; the CDR3 is given as TCRdb lists it. V usage is TRBV9 and J usage is TRBJ1-1; the table gives TRBD1 as D, unverified against the DNA. The CDR3 numbers 8 amino acids, ends counted. From germline, CDR1 is SGDLS and CDR2 YYNGEE. CDR3 residues: CASTPGVV.

The chain carries TRBV20-1 and TRBJ1-1; D is ambiguous. There are 11 residues in the CDR3. V was shortened by 3 bases and J by 8 bases, with 10 bases between the two germline ends. The germline gives CDR1 DFQATT, CDR2 SNEGSKA (reference sequence). The CDR3 coding sequence is TGCAGTGCTAGCCCCGAGAGGGAAGCTTTCTTT. It translates to CSASPEREAFF.

This clonotype was detected many times. V is TRBV12-3 or TRBV12-4 and J is TRBJ2-4; D unresolved. Trimming stripped 6 bases from V and 3 bases from J, with 9 bases between. This CDR3 contains 13 residues. The CDR3 coding sequence is TGTGCCAGCAGGTCCAGCGACAAAAACATTCAGTACTTC. The encoded protein is CASRSSDKNIQYF.

This clonotype was observed a single time. The chain carries TRBV19 and TRBJ2-5; perhaps D is TRBD1 or TRBD2 (5 bases each). V was shortened by 3 bases and J by 7 bases, with 15 bases between the two germline ends. Germline values: CDR1 LNHDA, CDR2 SQIVND (reference sequence). This CDR3 contains 14 residues. The CDR3 DNA follows: TGTGCCAGTAGTATTTCGGGGACCGAGGGGACCCAGTACTTC. It codes for CASSISGTEGTQYF.